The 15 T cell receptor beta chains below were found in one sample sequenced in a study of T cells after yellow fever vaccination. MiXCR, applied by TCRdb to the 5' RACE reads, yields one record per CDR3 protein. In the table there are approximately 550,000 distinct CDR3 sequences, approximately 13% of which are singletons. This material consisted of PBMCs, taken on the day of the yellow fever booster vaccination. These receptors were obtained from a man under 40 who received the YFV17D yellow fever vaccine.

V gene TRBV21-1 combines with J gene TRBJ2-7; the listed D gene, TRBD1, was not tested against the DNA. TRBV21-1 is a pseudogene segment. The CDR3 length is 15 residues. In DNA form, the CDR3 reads TGTGCCAGCAGCCCGCCGGGGGGGATCCCCTACGAGCAGTACTTC. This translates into CASSPPGGIPYEQYF.

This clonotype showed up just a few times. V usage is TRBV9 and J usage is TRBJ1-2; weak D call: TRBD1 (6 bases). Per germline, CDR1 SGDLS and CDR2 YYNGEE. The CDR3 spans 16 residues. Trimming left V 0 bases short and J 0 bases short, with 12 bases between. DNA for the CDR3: TGTGCCAGCAGCGTAGACCAGACAGGAGCTAACTATGGCTACACCTTC. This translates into CASSVDQTGANYGYTF.

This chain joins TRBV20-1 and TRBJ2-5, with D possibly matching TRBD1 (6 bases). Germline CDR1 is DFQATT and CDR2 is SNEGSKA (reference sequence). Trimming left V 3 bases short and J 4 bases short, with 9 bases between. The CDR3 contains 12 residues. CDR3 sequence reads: CSASGQRETQYF. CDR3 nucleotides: TGCAGTGCTAGTGGACAGAGAGAGACCCAGTACTTC.

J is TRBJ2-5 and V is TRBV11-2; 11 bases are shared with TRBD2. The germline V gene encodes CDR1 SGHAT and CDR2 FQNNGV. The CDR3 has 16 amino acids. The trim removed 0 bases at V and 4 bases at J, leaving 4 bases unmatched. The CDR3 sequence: CASSLEILAGGETQYF. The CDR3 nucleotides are TGTGCCAGCAGCTTAGAGATTCTAGCGGGAGGAGAGACCCAGTACTTC.

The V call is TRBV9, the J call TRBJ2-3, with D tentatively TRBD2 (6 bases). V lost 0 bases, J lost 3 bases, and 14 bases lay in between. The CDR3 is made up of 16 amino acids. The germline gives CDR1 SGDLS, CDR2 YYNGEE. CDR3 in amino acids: CASSVVDSRETDTQYF. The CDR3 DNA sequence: TGTGCCAGCAGCGTAGTTGACTCCCGGGAGACAGATACGCAGTATTTT.

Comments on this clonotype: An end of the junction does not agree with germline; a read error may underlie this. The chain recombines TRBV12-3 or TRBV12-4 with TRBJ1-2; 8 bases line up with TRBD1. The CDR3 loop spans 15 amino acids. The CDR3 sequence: CVSRSGTGEYYGYTF. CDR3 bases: TGTGTCAGCAGATCAGGGACAGGAGAATACTATGGCTACACCTTC.

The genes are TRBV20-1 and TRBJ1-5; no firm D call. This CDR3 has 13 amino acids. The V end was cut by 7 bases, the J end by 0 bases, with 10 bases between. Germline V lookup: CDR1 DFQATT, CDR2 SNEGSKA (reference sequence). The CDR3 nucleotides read TGCAGTGGGATACCCTTTAGCAATCAGCCCCAGCATTTT. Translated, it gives CSGIPFSNQPQHF.

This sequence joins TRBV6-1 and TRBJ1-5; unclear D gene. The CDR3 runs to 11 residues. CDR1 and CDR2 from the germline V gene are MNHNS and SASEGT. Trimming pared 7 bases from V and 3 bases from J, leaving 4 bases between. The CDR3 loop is CASKNNQPQHF. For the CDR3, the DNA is TGTGCCAGCAAGAACAATCAGCCCCAGCATTTT.

For the CDR3, the DNA is TGCAGCGTTACCAAGACTAGCGGGAGCAACAATGAGCAGTTCTTC. The encoded protein is CSVTKTSGSNNEQFF. This chain joins TRBV29-1 and TRBJ2-1; TRBD2 matches 12 bases. CDR1 and CDR2 from the germline V gene are SQVTM and ANQGSEA. This CDR3 has 15 residues. V lost 5 bases, J lost 5 bases, and 7 bases stayed unmatched.

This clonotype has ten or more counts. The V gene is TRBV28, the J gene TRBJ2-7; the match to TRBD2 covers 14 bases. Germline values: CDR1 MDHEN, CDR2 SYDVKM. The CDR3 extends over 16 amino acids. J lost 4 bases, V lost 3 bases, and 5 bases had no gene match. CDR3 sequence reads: CASSFSGLAGEYEQYF. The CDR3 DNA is TGTGCCAGCAGTTTTTCGGGACTAGCGGGAGAATACGAGCAGTACTTC.

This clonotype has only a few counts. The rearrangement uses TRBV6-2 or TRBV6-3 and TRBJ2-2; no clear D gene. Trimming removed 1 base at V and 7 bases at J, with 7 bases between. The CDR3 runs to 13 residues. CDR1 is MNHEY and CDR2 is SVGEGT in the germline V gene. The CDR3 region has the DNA TGTGCCAGCAGTTACTTTCCCGGCGGGGAGCTGTTTTTT. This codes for CASSYFPGGELFF.

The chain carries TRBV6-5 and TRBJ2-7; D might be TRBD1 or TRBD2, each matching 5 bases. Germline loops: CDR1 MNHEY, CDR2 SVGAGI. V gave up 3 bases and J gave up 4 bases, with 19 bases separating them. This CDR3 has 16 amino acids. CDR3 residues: CASSYSGTLASYEQYF. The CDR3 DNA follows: TGTGCCAGCAGTTATTCCGGGACCCTAGCATCGTACGAGCAGTACTTC.

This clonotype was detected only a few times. CDR3 coding DNA: TGTGCCAGCAGCCAACACCAAGAGACCCAGTACTTC. Protein product: CASSQHQETQYF. The rearrangement uses TRBV7-2 and TRBJ2-5; D unresolved. The CDR3 is made up of 12 amino acids. Germline V gene data show CDR1 as SGHTA and CDR2 as FQGNSA. V was pared by 5 bases and J by 0 bases, with 4 bases between. The full variable domain, with the rest looked up from reference TRBV7-2 and TRBJ2-5, is GAGVSQSPSNKVTEKGKDVELRCDPISGHTALYWYRQSLGQGLEFLIYFQGNSAPDKSGLPSDRFSAERTGGSVSTLTIQRTQQEDSAVYLCASSQHQETQYFGPGTRLLVL.

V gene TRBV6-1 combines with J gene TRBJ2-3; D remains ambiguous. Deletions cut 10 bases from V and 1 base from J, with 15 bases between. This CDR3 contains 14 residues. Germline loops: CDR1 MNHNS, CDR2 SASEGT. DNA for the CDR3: TGTGCCACCATCCGCAGTGGCGGCACAGATACGCAGTATTTT. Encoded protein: CATIRSGGTDTQYF.

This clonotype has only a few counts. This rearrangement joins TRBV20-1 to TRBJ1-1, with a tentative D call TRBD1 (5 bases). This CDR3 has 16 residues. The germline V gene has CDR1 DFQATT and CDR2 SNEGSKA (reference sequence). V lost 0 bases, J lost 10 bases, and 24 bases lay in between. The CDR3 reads CSARDRSGRAGLSAFF. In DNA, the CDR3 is TGCAGTGCTAGAGATCGGTCGGGCAGGGCCGGTTTATCAGCTTTCTTT.